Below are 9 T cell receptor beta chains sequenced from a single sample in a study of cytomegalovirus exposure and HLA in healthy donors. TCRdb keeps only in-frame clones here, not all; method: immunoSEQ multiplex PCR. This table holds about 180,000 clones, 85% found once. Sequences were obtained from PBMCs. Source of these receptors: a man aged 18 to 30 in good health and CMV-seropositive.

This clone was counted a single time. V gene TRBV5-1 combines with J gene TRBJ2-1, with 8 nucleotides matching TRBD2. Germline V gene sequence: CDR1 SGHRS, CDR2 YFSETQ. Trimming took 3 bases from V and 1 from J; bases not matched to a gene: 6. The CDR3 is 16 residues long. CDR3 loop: CASSYQAGESYNEQFF. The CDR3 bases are TGCGCCAGCAGCTATCAAGCGGGAGAGTCCTACAATGAGCAGTTCTTC.

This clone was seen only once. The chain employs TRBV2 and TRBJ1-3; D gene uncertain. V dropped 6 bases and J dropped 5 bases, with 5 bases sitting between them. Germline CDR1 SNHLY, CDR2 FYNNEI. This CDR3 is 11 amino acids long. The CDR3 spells CASSSRNTIYF. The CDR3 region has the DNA TGTGCCAGCAGCAGTAGAAACACCATATATTTT.

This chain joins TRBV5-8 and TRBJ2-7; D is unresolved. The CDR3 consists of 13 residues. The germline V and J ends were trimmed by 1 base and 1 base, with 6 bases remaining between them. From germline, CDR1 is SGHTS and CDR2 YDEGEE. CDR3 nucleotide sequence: TGTGCCAGCAGCTTGTCCCCGTCCTACGAGCAGTACTTC. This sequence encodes CASSLSPSYEQYF.

CDR3 loop: CASSSEDRVSEQYF. CDR3 nucleotide sequence: TGTGCCAGCAGTTCCGAGGACAGGGTAAGCGAGCAGTACTTC. The chain links TRBV2 to TRBJ2-7; 8 nucleotides agree with TRBD1. The CDR3 length is 14 residues. The ends lost 5 bases at V and 6 bases at J; junction bases unmatched: 9. Germline V gives CDR1 SNHLY, CDR2 FYNNEI. Full variable domain (rest looked up from reference TRBV2 and TRBJ2-7): EPEVTQTPSHQVTQMGQEVILRCVPISNHLYFYWYRQILGQKVEFLVSFYNNEISEKSEIFDDQFSVERPDGSNFTLKIRSTKLEDSAMYFCASSSEDRVSEQYFGPGTRLTVT.

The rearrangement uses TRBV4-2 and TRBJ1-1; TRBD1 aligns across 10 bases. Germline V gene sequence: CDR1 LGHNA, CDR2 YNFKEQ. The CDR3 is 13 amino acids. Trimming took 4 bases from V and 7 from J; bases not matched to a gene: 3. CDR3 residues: CASSLDRGSEAFF. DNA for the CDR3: TGTGCCAGCAGCCTGGACAGGGGGAGTGAAGCTTTCTTT.

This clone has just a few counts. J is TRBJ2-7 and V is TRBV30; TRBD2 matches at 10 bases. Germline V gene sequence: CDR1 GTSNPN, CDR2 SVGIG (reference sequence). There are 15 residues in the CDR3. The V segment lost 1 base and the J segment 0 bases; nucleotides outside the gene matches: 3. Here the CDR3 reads CAWSELAGYSYEQYF. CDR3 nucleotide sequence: TGTGCCTGGAGTGAACTAGCGGGGTACTCCTACGAGCAGTACTTC.

CDR3 loop: CASSFSSSGGLSSYNEQFF. The CDR3, as DNA: TGTGCCAGCAGTTTTTCCTCTAGCGGGGGGCTGAGCTCCTACAATGAGCAGTTCTTC. V is TRBV28 and J is TRBJ2-1; 11 bases are a match to TRBD2. Germline CDR1 reads MDHEN; CDR2 reads SYDVKM. There are 19 residues in the CDR3. The V and J ends lost 3 bases and 0 bases, in that order; junction bases with no gene match: 10.

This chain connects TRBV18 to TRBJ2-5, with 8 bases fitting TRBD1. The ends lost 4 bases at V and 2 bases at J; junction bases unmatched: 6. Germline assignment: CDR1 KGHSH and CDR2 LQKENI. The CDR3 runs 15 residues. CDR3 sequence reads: CASSHKGTGQETQYF. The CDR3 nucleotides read TGTGCCAGCTCACATAAAGGGACAGGACAAGAGACCCAGTACTTC.

CDR3 DNA sequence: TGTGCCAGCAGTTCCCAGACAGGGGTCACCGGGGAGCTGTTTTTT. Its translation is CASSSQTGVTGELFF. The chain is built from TRBV5-8 and TRBJ2-2; the match to TRBD1 covers 8 bases. There are 15 residues in the CDR3. Per the germline V gene, CDR1 is SGHTS and CDR2 is YDEGEE. V dropped 5 bases and J dropped 4; count of bases not matched to a gene: 7.